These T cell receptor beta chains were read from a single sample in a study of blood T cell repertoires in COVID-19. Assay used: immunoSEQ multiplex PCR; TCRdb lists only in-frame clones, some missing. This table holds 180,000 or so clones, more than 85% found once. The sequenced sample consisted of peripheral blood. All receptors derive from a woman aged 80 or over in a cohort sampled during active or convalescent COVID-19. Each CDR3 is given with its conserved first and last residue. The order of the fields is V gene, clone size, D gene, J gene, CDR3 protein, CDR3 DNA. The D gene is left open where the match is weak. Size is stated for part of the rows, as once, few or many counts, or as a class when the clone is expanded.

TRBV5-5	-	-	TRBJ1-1	CASSFLGLRAPEAFF	TGTGCCAGCAGCTTTCTCGGCCTCAGGGCCCCTGAAGCTTTCTTT
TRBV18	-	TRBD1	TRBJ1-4	CASSPRQGTNEKLFF	TGTGCCAGCTCACCGAGACAGGGAACTAATGAAAAACTGTTTTTT
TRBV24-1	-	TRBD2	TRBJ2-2	CATSDPTSENTGELFF	TGTGCCACCAGTGACCCGACTAGCGAAAACACCGGGGAGCTGTTTTTT
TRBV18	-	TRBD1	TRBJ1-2	CASSPGQGFFYGYTF	TGTGCCAGCTCGCCCGGACAGGGGTTTTTCTATGGCTACACCTTC
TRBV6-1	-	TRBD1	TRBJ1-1	CASSDDRAGTEAFF	TGTGCCAGCAGTGACGACAGGGCGGGCACTGAAGCTTTCTTT
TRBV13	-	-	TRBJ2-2	CAILGGTGELFF	TGTGCCATCCTGGGGGGCACCGGGGAGCTGTTTTTT
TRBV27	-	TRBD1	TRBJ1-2	CASSLSDRRGGYTF	TGTGCCAGCAGTTTATCGGACAGGAGGGGTGGCTACACCTTC
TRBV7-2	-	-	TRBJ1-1	CASSSPRGGADTEAFF	TGTGCCAGCAGCTCTCCACGCGGGGGGGCGGACACTGAAGCTTTCTTT
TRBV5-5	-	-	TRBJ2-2	CASSFMGGKTGELFF	TGTGCCAGCAGCTTTATGGGGGGAAAAACCGGGGAGCTGTTTTTT
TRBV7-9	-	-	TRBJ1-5	CASSEQYNQPQHF	TGTGCCAGCAGCGAACAATACAATCAGCCCCAGCATTTT
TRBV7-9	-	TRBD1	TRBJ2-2	CASSPRQGLNTGELFF	TGTGCCAGCAGCCCGAGACAGGGGTTGAACACCGGGGAGCTGTTTTTT
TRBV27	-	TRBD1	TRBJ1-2	CASSYRQGLTAYGYTF	TGTGCCAGCAGCTATAGACAGGGCTTGACGGCCTATGGCTACACCTTC
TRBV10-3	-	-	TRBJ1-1	CAISGSGGNTEAFF	TGTGCCATCAGTGGTTCCGGGGGGAACACTGAAGCTTTCTTT
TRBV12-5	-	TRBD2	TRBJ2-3	CASGFPRGSGSADTQYF	TGTGCTAGTGGTTTTCCCCGGGGTAGCGGGAGCGCAGATACGCAGTATTTT
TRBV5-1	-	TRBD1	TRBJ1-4	CASSSTGADNEKLFF	TGCGCCAGCAGCTCGACAGGGGCGGATAATGAAAAACTGTTTTTT
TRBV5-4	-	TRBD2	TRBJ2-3	CASSLFGAGGLLSTDTQYF	TGTGCCAGCAGCCTCTTCGGGGCGGGAGGGCTTCTAAGCACAGATACGCAGTATTTT
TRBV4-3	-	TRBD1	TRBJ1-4	CASSLSTGQGSGGPSEKLFF	TGCGCCAGCAGCTTAAGCACCGGACAGGGGTCGGGTGGGCCTAGTGAAAAACTGTTTTTT
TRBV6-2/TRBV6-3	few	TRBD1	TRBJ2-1	CASSYLKGAGEQFF	TGTGCCAGCAGTTACCTAAAGGGGGCGGGTGAGCAGTTCTTC
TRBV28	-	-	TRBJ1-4	CASTQAGWRALIDEKLFF	TGTGCCAGCACACAAGCCGGTTGGAGGGCTTTGATAGATGAAAAACTGTTTTTT
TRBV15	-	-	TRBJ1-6	CATSRWDNYNSPLHF	TGTGCCACCAGCAGATGGGACAACTATAATTCACCCCTCCACTTT
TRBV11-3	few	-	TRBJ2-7	CASSYTGSDEQYF	TGTGCCAGCAGTTATACAGGGAGCGACGAGCAGTACTTC
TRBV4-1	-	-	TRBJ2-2	CASSQALLRLARGTGELFF	TGCGCCAGCAGCCAAGCTCTCCTCCGGCTAGCGCGGGGCACCGGGGAGCTGTTTTTT
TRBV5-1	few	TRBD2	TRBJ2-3	CASSLVAGVVDTQYF	TGCGCCAGCAGCTTGGTGGCGGGAGTGGTTGATACGCAGTATTTT
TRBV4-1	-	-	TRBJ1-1	CASSQDTRTQAFF	TGCGCCAGCAGCCAAGACACCAGGACACAAGCTTTCTTT
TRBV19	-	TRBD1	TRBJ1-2	CASEGQDNYGYTF	TGTGCCAGTGAGGGACAGGACAACTATGGCTACACCTTC
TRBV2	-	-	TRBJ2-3	CASSEGLSADTQYF	TGTGCCAGCAGTGAAGGGTTGAGCGCAGATACGCAGTATTTT
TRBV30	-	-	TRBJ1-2	CAWSSRTLIDGYTF	TGTGCCTGGAGTTCTAGGACTCTGATCGATGGCTACACCTTC
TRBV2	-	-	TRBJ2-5	CASSKSPAQETQYF	TGTGCCAGCAGTAAAAGCCCTGCCCAAGAGACCCAGTACTTC
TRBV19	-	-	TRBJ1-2	CASSINRADGYTF	TGTGCCAGTAGTATAAACAGGGCGGATGGCTACACCTTC
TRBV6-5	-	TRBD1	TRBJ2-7	CASRAGQGSYEQYF	TGTGCCAGCAGGGCGGGACAGGGATCTTACGAGCAGTACTTC
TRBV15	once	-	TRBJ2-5	CATSRTPTSAGTGTQYF	TGTGCCACCAGCAGAACCCCCACCTCTGCGGGCACGGGGACCCAGTACTTC
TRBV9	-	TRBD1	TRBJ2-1	CASSVRGQLSYNEQFF	TGTGCCAGCAGCGTCAGGGGACAGCTTTCCTACAATGAGCAGTTCTTC
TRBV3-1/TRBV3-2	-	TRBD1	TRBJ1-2	CASSRQGNYGYTF	TGTGCCAGCAGCCGACAGGGTAACTATGGCTACACCTTC
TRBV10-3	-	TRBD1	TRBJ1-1	CAISAGGRPTEAFF	TGTGCCATCAGTGCAGGGGGGCGGCCCACTGAAGCTTTCTTT
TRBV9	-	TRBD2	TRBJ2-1	CASSPLAGGSYNEQFF	TGTGCCAGCAGCCCCCTAGCGGGGGGGTCTTACAATGAGCAGTTCTTC
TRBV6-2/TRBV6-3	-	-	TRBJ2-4	CASSYPGGAKNIQYF	TGTGCCAGCAGTTACCCCGGAGGAGCCAAAAACATTCAGTACTTC
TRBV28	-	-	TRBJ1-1	CASRMGEGDTEAFF	TGTGCCAGCAGAATGGGGGAGGGGGACACTGAAGCTTTCTTT
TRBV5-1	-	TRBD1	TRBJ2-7	CASSFTWGQAYEQYF	TGCGCCAGCAGCTTTACATGGGGACAGGCCTACGAGCAGTACTTC
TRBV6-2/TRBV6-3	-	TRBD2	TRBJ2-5	CASGFVSGGARETQYF	TGTGCCAGCGGTTTCGTGAGCGGGGGGGCCCGGGAGACCCAGTACTTC
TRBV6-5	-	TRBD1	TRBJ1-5	CAGSGTGMVQPQHF	TGTGCCGGATCCGGGACAGGGATGGTTCAGCCCCAGCATTTT
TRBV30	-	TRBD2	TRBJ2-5	CAWGRGETQYF	TGTGCCTGGGGGCGGGGGGAGACCCAGTACTTC
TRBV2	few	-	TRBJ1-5	CASTSEDQPQHF	TGTGCCAGCACAAGTGAGGATCAGCCCCAGCATTTT
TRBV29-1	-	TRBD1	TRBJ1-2	CSVRDRAYGYTF	TGCAGCGTGCGGGACAGGGCCTATGGCTACACCTTC
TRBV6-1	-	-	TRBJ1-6	CASSEMAGSNSPLHF	TGTGCCAGCAGTGAAATGGCAGGGTCAAATTCACCCCTCCACTTT
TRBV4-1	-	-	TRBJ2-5	CASSQGRGGGGGETQYF	TGCGCCAGCAGCCAAGGTCGAGGGGGGGGCGGTGGAGAGACCCAGTACTTC
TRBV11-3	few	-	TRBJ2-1	CASSLHNEQFF	TGTGCCAGCAGCTTACATAATGAGCAGTTCTTC
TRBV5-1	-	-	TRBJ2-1	CASSGDKPSTYEQFF	TGCGCCAGCAGCGGGGACAAACCAAGCACATATGAGCAGTTCTTC
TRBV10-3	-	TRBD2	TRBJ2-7	CAISDLAGAYEQYF	TGTGCCATCAGTGACCTAGCGGGAGCCTACGAGCAGTACTTC
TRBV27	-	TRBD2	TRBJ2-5	CASSPTGSGSGIKETQYF	TGTGCCAGCAGTCCCACTGGTAGCGGGAGTGGGATCAAAGAGACCCAGTACTTC
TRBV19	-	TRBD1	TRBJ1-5	CASSIEDRGHNQPQHF	TGTGCCAGTAGTATTGAAGACAGGGGGCACAATCAGCCCCAGCATTTT
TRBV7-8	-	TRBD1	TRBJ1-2	CASSSGQAGGYGYTF	TGTGCCAGCAGCTCCGGACAGGCCGGGGGCTATGGCTACACCTTC
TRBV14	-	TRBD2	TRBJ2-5	CASSHIPGTSGRGQETQYF	TGTGCCAGCAGCCATATTCCCGGGACTAGCGGGAGAGGTCAAGAGACCCAGTACTTC
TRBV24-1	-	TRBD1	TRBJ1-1	CATSTGAAEAFF	TGTGCCACCAGCACAGGGGCGGCTGAAGCTTTCTTT
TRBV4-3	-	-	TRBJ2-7	CASSAGWGPYEQYF	TGCGCCAGCAGCGCAGGGTGGGGGCCTTACGAGCAGTACTTC
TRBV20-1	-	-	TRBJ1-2	CSASLSDYGYTF	TGCAGTGCTAGTCTCAGTGACTATGGCTACACCTTC
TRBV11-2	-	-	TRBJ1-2	CASSLGVQLHGYTF	TGTGCCAGCAGCTTAGGGGTACAGCTTCATGGCTACACCTTC
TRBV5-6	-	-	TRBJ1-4	CASSLKGGGEKLFF	TGTGCCAGCAGCTTGAAGGGTGGAGGTGAAAAACTGTTTTTT
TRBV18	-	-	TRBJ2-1	CASSPPGGFYNEQFF	TGTGCCAGCTCACCACCAGGAGGATTTTACAATGAGCAGTTCTTC
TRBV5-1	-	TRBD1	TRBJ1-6	CASSLYTGDNSPLHF	TGCGCCAGCAGCTTGTACACAGGGGATAATTCACCCCTCCACTTT
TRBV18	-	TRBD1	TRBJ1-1	CASSPRDRVYSEAFF	TGTGCCAGCTCTCCGAGGGACAGGGTATACTCTGAAGCTTTCTTT